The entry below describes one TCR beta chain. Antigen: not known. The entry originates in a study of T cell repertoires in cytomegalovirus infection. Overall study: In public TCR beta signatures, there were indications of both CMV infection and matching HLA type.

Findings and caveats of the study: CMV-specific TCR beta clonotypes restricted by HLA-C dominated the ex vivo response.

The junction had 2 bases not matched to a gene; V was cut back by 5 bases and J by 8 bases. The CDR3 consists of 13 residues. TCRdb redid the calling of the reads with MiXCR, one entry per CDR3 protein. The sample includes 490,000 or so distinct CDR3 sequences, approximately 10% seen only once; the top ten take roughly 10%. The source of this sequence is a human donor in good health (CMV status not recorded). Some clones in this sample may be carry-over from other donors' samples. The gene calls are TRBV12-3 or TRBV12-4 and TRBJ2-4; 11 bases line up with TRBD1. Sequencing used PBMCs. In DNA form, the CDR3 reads TGTGCCAGCAGTCGGGACAGGGGGGACATTCAGTACTTC. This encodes CASSRDRGDIQYF.